One sample yielded the 25 T cell receptor beta chains listed below, sequenced in a study of cytomegalovirus exposure and HLA in healthy donors. Primers included in the PCR were 60 Vbeta and 13 Jbeta primers. The repertoire was sequenced with immunoSEQ multiplex PCR; TCRdb's copy has only in-frame clones and lacks some. The sample includes 64,000 or so clones, approximately 85% of them seen just once. Sample: PBMCs. The receptors stem from a female donor in good health and CMV-seronegative.

This chain joins TRBV4-1 and TRBJ1-5, with D tentatively TRBD1 (5 bases). This CDR3 comprises 19 residues. V was cut by 0 bases and J by 4 bases, with 22 bases left in between. CDR1 and CDR2 from the germline V gene are MGHRA and YSYEKL. CDR3 sequence (DNA): TGCGCCAGCAGCCAAGATCTCTGGGGGGGGGAGTGCCCTAATCAGCCCCAGCATTTT. Its translation is CASSQDLWGGECPNQPQHF.

The J gene is TRBJ1-5, the V gene TRBV27; 9 nucleotides agree with TRBD1. This CDR3 spans 15 amino acids. Germline V CDR1 and CDR2: MNHEY, SMNVEV (reference sequence). V was clipped by 2 bases and J by 6 bases; unmatched bases: 5. The CDR3 sequence is CASSLARDRVQPQHF. In DNA, the CDR3 is TGTGCCAGCAGTTTAGCGAGGGACAGGGTTCAGCCCCAGCATTTT.

The genes are TRBV9 and TRBJ2-1, with 11 nucleotides matching TRBD2. The CDR3 spans 17 residues. CDR1 and CDR2 from the germline V gene are SGDLS and YYNGEE. Losses at the gene ends were 0 bases for V and 5 bases for J; bases not matched to a gene: 7. The CDR3 is CASSVGNSGGDNNEQFF. CDR3 nucleotides: TGTGCCAGCAGCGTAGGGAATAGCGGGGGGGATAACAATGAGCAGTTCTTC.

This clone was detected only once. The rearrangement uses TRBV7-9 and TRBJ2-5, with D tentatively TRBD1 (5 bases). This CDR3 region has 13 residues. Germline assignment: CDR1 SEHNR and CDR2 FQNEAQ (reference sequence). V was pared by 6 bases and J by 0 bases, with 8 bases between. CDR3 nucleotide sequence: TGTGCCAGCAGGTCAGGGTACCAAGAGACCCAGTACTTC. Its protein product is CASRSGYQETQYF.

The V call is TRBV2, the J call TRBJ1-1, with D possibly being TRBD1 (6 bases). CDR3 size: 13 residues. CDR1 and CDR2 from the germline V gene are SNHLY and FYNNEI. V lost 11 bases, J lost 2 bases, and 15 bases lay in between. CDR3 in amino acids: CAGRQDFNTEAFF. The CDR3 DNA is TGTGCCGGAAGACAGGATTTCAACACTGAAGCTTTCTTT.

This rearrangement joins TRBV29-1 to TRBJ1-4, with 9 bases identical to TRBD1. Germline lookup yields CDR1 SQVTM and CDR2 ANQGSEA. The V and J ends lost 7 bases and 8 bases, in that order; junction bases with no gene match: 8. The CDR3 runs to 13 residues. DNA of the CDR3: TGCAGCGCGTGGACAGGGGTAGAGGAAAAACTGTTTTTT. Protein: CSAWTGVEEKLFF.

The rearrangement joins TRBV2 to TRBJ1-2; D is ambiguous. Germline CDR1 SNHLY, CDR2 FYNNEI. The CDR3 consists of 10 residues. Deletions cut 7 bases from V and 8 bases from J, with 8 bases between. CDR3 nucleotide sequence: TGTGCCAGCAAACAGCTAGGCTACACCTTC. Amino acid sequence: CASKQLGYTF.

The rearrangement links TRBV6-4 to TRBJ1-2; 7 bases are a match to TRBD1. The CDR3 covers 12 residues. CDR1 and CDR2 from the germline V gene are MRHNA and SNTAGT. Trimming took 5 bases from V and 7 from J; bases not matched to a gene: 4. This CDR3 is CASSSTGSGYTF. CDR3 DNA: TGTGCCAGCAGTTCGACAGGGTCTGGCTACACCTTC.

This clone was seen a single time. The chain couples TRBV4-1 to TRBJ1-3; 7 bases fit TRBD1. Germline V gives CDR1 MGHRA, CDR2 YSYEKL. The CDR3 is 15 amino acids. J was trimmed by 4 bases and V by 4 bases; bases with no gene match: 7. The CDR3 DNA is TGCGCCAGCAGCCTCGAGGGGGCCAGCGGAAACACCATATATTTT. Residues: CASSLEGASGNTIYF.

This chain uses TRBV28 with TRBJ2-7; the match to TRBD2 covers 16 bases. Germline trimming cut 3 bases from V and 6 bases from J; bases unmatched to any gene: 5. There are 16 residues in the CDR3. Germline V gives CDR1 MDHEN, CDR2 SYDVKM. CDR3 amino acids: CASSLLGTSGRAEQYF. The CDR3 DNA reads TGTGCCAGCAGTTTGCTAGGGACTAGCGGGAGGGCCGAGCAGTACTTC.

The chain carries TRBV5-6 and TRBJ2-1; D ambiguous. Deletions cut 0 bases from V and 0 bases from J, with 13 bases between. The CDR3 is made up of 17 amino acids. Germline V gene lookup returns CDR1 SGHDT and CDR2 YYEEEE. The CDR3 nucleotides are TGTGCCAGCAGCTTGGTTCTCTCCCCGAGCTCCTACAATGAGCAGTTCTTC. Its protein is CASSLVLSPSSYNEQFF. Combining the CDR3 with reference TRBV5-6 and TRBJ2-1 gives the whole variable domain DAGVTQSPTHLIKTRGQQVTLRCSPKSGHDTVSWYQQALGQGPQFIFQYYEEEERQRGNFPDRFSGHQFPNYSSELNVNALLLGDSALYLCASSLVLSPSSYNEQFFGPGTRLTVL.

The chain carries TRBV6-6 and TRBJ2-5; TRBD1 matches at 8 bases. Gene TRBJ2-7 matches the end of the DNA better, so the J call may be wrong. The CDR3 has 14 amino acids. Germline V gives CDR1 MNHNY, CDR2 SVGAGI (reference sequence). CDR3 amino acids: CASKDQGARSEQYF. CDR3 DNA: TGTGCCAGCAAAGATCAGGGGGCGCGATCCGAGCAGTACTTC.

The chain carries TRBV6-5 and TRBJ2-7; weak D call: TRBD2 (5 bases). The CDR3 runs to 12 residues. Germline V lookup: CDR1 MNHEY, CDR2 SVGAGI. V was pared by 8 bases and J by 7 bases, with 15 bases between. DNA for the CDR3: TGTGCCAGCCAGAGAGTCTCGGGGGAGCAGTACTTC. Amino acid sequence: CASQRVSGEQYF.

The J gene is TRBJ2-1, the V gene TRBV11-3; D perhaps matches TRBD1 (5 bases). In germline, CDR1 is SGHNT, CDR2 YENEEA. V dropped 1 base and J dropped 6 bases, with 7 bases sitting between them. This CDR3 comprises 13 residues. The CDR3 DNA reads as TGTGCCAGCAGCTTAGGACAGATCAATGAGCAGTTCTTC. It encodes CASSLGQINEQFF.

The chain couples TRBV10-1 to TRBJ2-3; no firm D call. The CDR3 extends over 15 amino acids. Germline V gene sequence: CDR1 WNHNN, CDR2 SYGVQD (reference sequence). V was trimmed by 5 bases and J by 2 bases, leaving 14 bases between them. The CDR3 is CASSTIDGDTDTQYF. CDR3 bases: TGCGCCAGCAGTACGATCGACGGAGACACAGATACGCAGTATTTT.

This clone was detected only a few times. This chain links TRBV9 with TRBJ2-7; TRBD2 agrees at 8 bases. The CDR3 contains 14 residues. V lost 1 base and J lost 7; bases outside the gene matches: 7. Germline CDR1 reads SGDLS; CDR2 reads YYNGEE. CDR3 loop: CASSVLTSGGEQYF. The CDR3 nucleotides read TGTGCCAGCAGCGTATTAACTAGCGGAGGAGAGCAGTACTTC.

The chain recombines TRBV27 with TRBJ2-5; TRBD2 might be the D (5 bases). The ends were cut back, 6 bases at V and 6 bases at J, with 20 bases in the middle. The length of the CDR3 is 15 residues. Germline V gives CDR1 MNHEY, CDR2 SMNVEV (reference sequence). This CDR3 is CASSPTSGGRQTQYF. CDR3 nucleotide sequence: TGTGCCAGCAGCCCCACTTCAGGCGGGCGGCAGACCCAGTACTTC.

Judged by abundance, this clone is medium-sized (0.01 to 0.1%). The CDR3 protein is CASSSLLVVEQFF. CDR3 nucleotides: TGTGCCAGCAGCTCGTTACTAGTGGTTGAGCAGTTCTTC. The chain is built from TRBV11-1 and TRBJ2-1, with a weak D call TRBD2 (5 bases). The CDR3 contains 13 residues. Germline V gives CDR1 SGHAT, CDR2 FQDESV (reference sequence). V was shortened by 4 bases and J by 9 bases, with 13 bases between the two germline ends.

The gene calls are TRBV27 and TRBJ2-7; 10 nucleotides align to TRBD1. This CDR3 is built from 13 residues. J lost 6 bases, V lost 6 bases, and 5 bases had no gene match. The germline V gene encodes CDR1 MNHEY and CDR2 SMNVEV (reference sequence). The chain's CDR3 is CASSPGQGSEQYF. CDR3 bases: TGTGCCAGCAGCCCGGGACAGGGGTCCGAGCAGTACTTC.

This chain's CDR3 is CASSNRQGAREEQFF. The CDR3, as DNA: TGTGCCAGCAGCAACCGACAGGGGGCGAGGGAGGAGCAGTTCTTC. The rearrangement links TRBV21-1 to TRBJ2-1; TRBD1 is taken as the D call from the table, unchecked against the DNA. TRBV21-1 is a documented pseudogene. The length of the CDR3 is 15 residues.

This clone was recorded a few times. J is TRBJ2-7 and V is TRBV11-2, with TRBD1 matching over 8 bases. CDR3 size: 15 residues. Losses at the gene ends were 1 base for V and 2 bases for J; bases not matched to a gene: 4. Germline CDR1 SGHAT, CDR2 FQNNGV. CDR3 bases: TGTGCCAGCAGCTTAGGACAGGGGCGGCCCTACGAGCAGTACTTC. This sequence encodes CASSLGQGRPYEQYF. Together with reference TRBV11-2 and TRBJ2-7, the CDR3 gives the full variable domain: EAGVAQSPRYKIIEKRQSVAFWCNPISGHATLYWYQQILGQGPKLLIQFQNNGVVDDSQLPKDRFSAERLKGVDSTLKIQPAKLEDSAVYLCASSLGQGRPYEQYFGPGTRLTVT.

The J gene is TRBJ1-1, the V gene TRBV27, with TRBD1 matching 7 bases. Germline V CDR1 and CDR2: MNHEY, SMNVEV (reference sequence). CDR3 length: 13 residues. V was clipped by 4 bases and J by 2 bases; unmatched bases: 1. CDR3 sequence: CASSYRGNTEAFF. The CDR3 DNA sequence: TGTGCCAGCAGTTACAGGGGAAACACTGAAGCTTTCTTT.

The J gene is TRBJ1-2, the V gene TRBV7-9, with a weak D call TRBD1 (5 bases). The CDR3 spans 16 residues. Deletions cut 4 bases from V and 2 bases from J, with 17 bases between. Germline assignment: CDR1 SEHNR and CDR2 FQNEAQ (reference sequence). The CDR3 sequence is CASSSPFSRGNYGYTF. DNA for the CDR3: TGTGCCAGCAGCTCCCCTTTCTCCCGGGGGAACTATGGCTACACCTTC.

The V gene is TRBV30, the J gene TRBJ1-1; maybe TRBD1 (5 bases). The length of the CDR3 is 13 residues. Trimming removed 4 bases at V and 3 bases at J, with 12 bases between. Germline assignment: CDR1 GTSNPN and CDR2 SVGIG (reference sequence). CDR3 bases: TGTGCCTGGACAGGGAGGCTTGACACTGAAGCTTTCTTT. Protein: CAWTGRLDTEAFF.

V is TRBV28 and J is TRBJ1-5; a possible D gene is TRBD1 (5 bases). The germline CDR1 and CDR2 sequences are MDHEN and SYDVKM. This CDR3 is 12 amino acids long. V dropped 4 bases and J dropped 6 bases, with 7 bases sitting between them. CDR3 DNA sequence: TGTGCCAGCAGTTCAGGGTCTCAGCCCCAGCATTTT. It is translated as CASSSGSQPQHF.